Sequencing of this T cell receptor (beta chain) was carried out in a study of identical twins. General observations from the study: Invariant cells of the MAIT and iNKT types might have partly distorted the zero-insertion analyses.

This CDR3 is 16 amino acids long. With 7 bases clipped from V and 0 bases from J, the junction kept 8 bases outside the gene matches. CDR1 and CDR2 from the germline V gene are SNHLY and FYNNEI. A universal primer site was added by template switching, and unique molecular identifiers were carried by the cDNA. TCRdb itself ran the 5' RACE reads through MiXCR, one entry per CDR3 protein. The sample contains 350,000 or so distinct CDR3 sequences, more than 9% of which appear only once. There are a few counts of this clonotype. Antigen specificity is unknown. This sample also appeared in a second study, on yellow fever vaccine responses in identical twins.

Sequenced: CD8+ T cells sorted from blood. The chain joins TRBV2 to TRBJ2-7, with 11 bases fitting TRBD2. This sequence was found in a woman aged 18-35 years in good health. The CDR3 coding sequence is TGTGCCAGCATGGGGTCTAGCGGGGGGAGCTCCTACGAGCAGTACTTC. This translates into CASMGSSGGSSYEQYF.